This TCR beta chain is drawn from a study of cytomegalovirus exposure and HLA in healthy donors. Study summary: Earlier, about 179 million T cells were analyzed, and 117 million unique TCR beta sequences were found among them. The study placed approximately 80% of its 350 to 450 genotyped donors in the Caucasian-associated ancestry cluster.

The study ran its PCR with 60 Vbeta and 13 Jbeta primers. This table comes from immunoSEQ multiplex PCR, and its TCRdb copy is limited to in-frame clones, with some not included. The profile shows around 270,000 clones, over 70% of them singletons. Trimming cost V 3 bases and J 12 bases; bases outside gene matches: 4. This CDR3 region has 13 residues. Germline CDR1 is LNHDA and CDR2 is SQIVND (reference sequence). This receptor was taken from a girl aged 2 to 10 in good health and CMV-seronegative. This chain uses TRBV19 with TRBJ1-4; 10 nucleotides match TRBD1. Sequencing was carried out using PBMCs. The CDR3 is CASSIGTGAELFF. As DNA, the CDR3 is TGTGCCAGTAGTATCGGGACAGGGGCGGAACTGTTTTTT.